This section outlines one T cell receptor beta chain sequence together with its context. Its antigen remains unidentified. These data come from a study of monozygotic twins with inflammatory bowel disease (dated by TCRdb to the late 2010s). A note on the overall study: In total, around 28 monozygotic twin pairs made up the full study: 19 Danish pairs, all IBD-discordant, plus nine German pairs, of which four were IBD-concordant and five were IBD-discordant. Disease-associated traits were sought mainly through comparisons between IBD patients and their genetically identical healthy co-twins within discordant pairs. Each individual had, on average, about 151 000 unique TCRalpha sequences and 181 000 unique TCRbeta sequences available for analysis. General conclusions and limits of the study: Compared with healthy twins, IBD patients had fewer clonotypes in common with other individuals, a difference most pronounced in patients showing signs of disease activity. Distinction between different T cell subtypes could not be achieved in the analysis. Differing immunosuppressive treatments among patients may have added background noise and inter-individual variability to the repertoires. Measured by the inverse Simpson index, TCRbeta repertoire diversity was lower in IBD patients than in their healthy co-twins. No difference in repertoire similarity was observed between concordant and discordant twins, possibly owing to limited statistical power. The results gave no support for a single strong signal or clonotype linked to IBD.

From its cysteine to its phenylalanine, the CDR3 spans 16 amino acids. No DNA was logged. CDR1 is given as SGHRS and CDR2 as YFSETQ, both from the germline V gene. From each donor, a roughly 2.5 ml peripheral blood sample was collected into PAXgene tubes and stored at -80 degrees C. Without any T cell sorting, total RNA was extracted from whole blood using the PAXgene blood miRNA kit on an automated QIAcube. Peripheral blood from monozygotic twin pairs concordant or discordant for inflammatory bowel disease was subjected to deep TCRalpha and TCRbeta repertoire profiling with unique molecular barcoding. Smoking habits were recorded for all twin pairs, and individuals were classified as current, former or never smokers. Library preparation was by 5' RACE. The input for every TCR library was 3,500 to 4,500 ng of total RNA. For each sample, cDNA synthesis with SMARTScribe reverse transcriptase was split into eight separate reactions. Unique molecular identifiers containing a 6-nucleotide sample barcode were introduced through template switching during cDNA synthesis. TCRalpha and TCRbeta cDNA was amplified in two nested PCRs of roughly 16 and 10 cycles, and bead purification was carried out after each PCR. Before amplification, the cDNA was both treated with uracil DNA-glycosylase and purified with the QIAquick PCR purification kit. The second PCR added Illumina TruSeq-compatible adapters along with sample-specific barcodes. Library quality and concentration were assessed using TapeStation and Qubit, and approximately 5 ng of each library was pooled. Sequencing of pooled libraries was carried out on an Illumina HiSeq2500 single-index Rapid Run using 2 x 100 bp reads and custom sequencing primers. The study's processing was this. MiGEC version 1.2.6 was used for UMI-based consensus assembly, which corrected PCR and sequencing errors. MiXCR version 2.1.1 was used to carry out V(D)J alignment, clonotype assembly and CDR3 extraction. To normalise gene usage, clonotype sharing and MAIT/NKT TCR abundance, the analysis used the top 1000, 10 000 and 20 000 clonotypes per sample. After downsampling to 27 000 UMIs, diversity was calculated as the inverse Simpson index using the vegan R package. Paired Mann-Whitney U tests were applied to discordant twin pairs, with Benjamini-Hochberg correction for multiple testing. TCRdb reprocessed the reads, so every CDR3 protein sequence counts as one entry and DNA is not shown. It is TCRdb's table, rather than the study itself, that gives the V and J calls and clone size. The sample table records 330,000 or so distinct CDR3 sequences. Roughly 2% of the sample lies in the top ten.

The sample taken for sequencing was blood. Recombination connected TRBV5-1 to TRBJ2-5; as DNA is missing, the TRBD2 call by TCRdb cannot be tested. The sequence was collected from a human donor with ulcerative colitis or Crohn's disease, or a healthy co-twin of an affected twin (not recorded which). The CDR3 reads as follows: CASSLAPSGAQETQYF. The full variable domain, completed from the reference TRBV5-1 and TRBJ2-5 proteins outside the CDR3, reads KAGVTQTPRYLIKTRGQQVTLSCSPISGHRSVSWYQQTPGQGLQFLFEYFSETQRNKGNFPGRFSGRQFSNSRSEMNVSTLELGDSALYLCASSLAPSGAQETQYFGPGTRLLVL.